The TCR beta chain under discussion was sequenced for a study of blood T cell repertoires in COVID-19. Study as a whole: There were acute and convalescent COVID-19 samples, and they came from the United States, Italy and Spain. PBMCs, B-cell-depleted T cells, or T cells provided the cDNA or gDNA that made up the material.

Looked up from germline, CDR1 is SGDLS and CDR2 is YYNGEE. The germline V and J ends were trimmed by 7 bases and 0 bases, with 13 bases remaining between them. The CDR3 contains 15 residues. Original analysis: Cell counts per sample came from amplifying reference gene primers. Sequenced by immunoSEQ multiplex PCR; TCRdb stores in-frame clones only, minus some. Clonal size and the V and J genes are those of that table, whereas D and trimming came from the DNA. The repertoire has under 250,000 clones, about 78% of them found once; the top ten carry 5.5% to 8.5%. The material sequenced was peripheral blood. The rearrangement links TRBV9 to TRBJ2-2, with unresolved D. The source is a woman in her 70s with acute or convalescent COVID-19. The CDR3, as DNA: TGTGCCAGCGGCCGAGGAACCGCGAACACCGGGGAGCTGTTTTTT. It is translated as CASGRGTANTGELFF.